The clone carrying this TCR beta chain came up a few times. The antigen is not known. PCR was performed a second time for about 7 to 12 cycles using a sample-barcoded 5' primer and a J-beta primer mix. TCRdb fed the 5' RACE reads into MiXCR, producing one record per CDR3 protein. Among 1 million or so distinct CDR3 sequences listed, approximately 25% were seen once. This entry is derived from a study of blood T cells in healthy people across ages. Study-level information: With template switching, about one barcoded beta molecule was captured per two T cells.

Study-level findings and limits: Age showed a roughly linear inverse relationship with TCR beta diversity per million T cells.

The CDR3 has 14 residues. CDR1 and CDR2 (germline): DFQATT, SNEGSKA (reference sequence). V gave up 6 bases and J gave up 7 bases; unmatched junction bases: 14. The sample also formed part of further work on T cells of mothers and their children. That investigation notes: Donation was provided by three healthy Caucasian mothers along with their six children. Per child, about 2.8 million TCR beta CDR3 reads were obtained, against over 9.5 million per mother.

Sequenced material: blood. The genes are TRBV20-1 and TRBJ2-7; 8 bases fit TRBD1. The sequence came from a girl aged 2-15 years in good health. The CDR3 coding sequence is TGCAGTGCCCTCAACCTGGACAGGGTTGGGGAGCAGTACTTC. This translates into CSALNLDRVGEQYF.